These 17 T cell receptor beta chains originate from one sample sequenced in a study of cytomegalovirus exposure and HLA in healthy donors. This PCR relied on a set of 60 Vbeta primers and 13 Jbeta primers. Sequencing was performed with immunoSEQ multiplex PCR; in TCRdb, only in-frame clones are kept and a portion is missing. The profile shows about 130,000 clones, around 68% of them singletons. Sequencing was performed on PBMCs. These receptors were obtained from a middle-aged man in good health and CMV-seropositive.

The V and J genes are TRBV5-4 and TRBJ2-5; TRBD2 might be the D (6 bases). CDR3 length: 14 residues. Between the trimmed V and J ends, which lost 2 bases and 5 bases, there was a span of 13 bases. The V gene's germline CDR1 is SGHNT and CDR2 YYREEE (reference sequence). CDR3 sequence: CASSFAGTEETQYF. The CDR3 region has the DNA TGTGCCAGCAGCTTCGCGGGGACGGAGGAGACCCAGTACTTC.

V is TRBV27 and J is TRBJ2-3; D perhaps matches TRBD2 (5 bases). The CDR3 contains 14 residues. Trimming left V 5 bases short and J 0 bases short, with 9 bases between. Germline assignment: CDR1 MNHEY and CDR2 SMNVEV (reference sequence). CDR3 DNA sequence: TGTGCCAGCAGTGGGCGGGTGAGCACAGATACGCAGTATTTT. It encodes CASSGRVSTDTQYF.

This chain's CDR3 is CASSQRQGAYEQYF. Written as DNA, the CDR3 is TGCGCCAGCAGCCAAAGACAGGGCGCCTACGAGCAGTACTTC. The J gene is TRBJ2-7, the V gene TRBV5-1; TRBD1 matches at 7 bases. J gave up 2 bases and V 4 bases, and 6 bases lay outside the gene matches. The germline V gene encodes CDR1 SGHRS and CDR2 YFSETQ. The CDR3 totals 14 residues. Variable domain in full (rest from reference TRBV5-1 and TRBJ2-7): KAGVTQTPRYLIKTRGQQVTLSCSPISGHRSVSWYQQTPGQGLQFLFEYFSETQRNKGNFPGRFSGRQFSNSRSEMNVSTLELGDSALYLCASSQRQGAYEQYFGPGTRLTVT.

The V call is TRBV7-3, the J call TRBJ2-2, with 10 nucleotides matching TRBD2. The germline gives CDR1 SGHTA, CDR2 FQGTGA. The CDR3 extends over 15 amino acids. Trimming cost V 3 bases and J 4 bases; bases outside gene matches: 2. The CDR3 bases are TGTGCCAGCAGCTTCTCTAGCGGGAGCACCGGGGAGCTGTTTTTT. It yields the protein CASSFSSGSTGELFF.

The J gene is TRBJ2-3, the V gene TRBV4-1; the D gene is possibly TRBD2 (6 bases). This CDR3 region has 14 residues. Germline assignment: CDR1 MGHRA and CDR2 YSYEKL. V lost 3 bases, J lost 3 bases, and 10 bases lay in between. The CDR3 here is CASSQGGRTDTQYF. DNA for the CDR3: TGCGCCAGCAGCCAGGGGGGAAGAACAGATACGCAGTATTTT.

The chain uses TRBV5-1 and TRBJ2-7; 8 bases line up with TRBD1. The germline V gene encodes CDR1 SGHRS and CDR2 YFSETQ. CDR3 length equals 16 residues. With V trimmed by 2 bases and J by 3 bases, 10 bases remained unmatched. For the CDR3, the DNA is TGCGCCAGCAGCTTAAGGCCCGGGACAGGCATCTACGAGCAGTACTTC. It specifies CASSLRPGTGIYEQYF.

The CDR3 region has the DNA TGTGCCTGGCCTCGGATACAGGGGAACACCGGGGAGCTGTTTTTT. Translated: CAWPRIQGNTGELFF. V and J are TRBV30 and TRBJ2-2; tentatively, D is TRBD1 (6 bases). CDR1 and CDR2 (germline): GTSNPN, SVGIG (reference sequence). The CDR3 runs 15 residues. Trimming shortened V by 5 bases and J by 1 base, and 14 bases separated the two germline ends.

The table lists this clone with a count of one. This chain joins TRBV6-5 and TRBJ1-5, with a possible D match to TRBD1 (5 bases). V was shortened by 5 bases and J by 1 base, with 9 bases between the two germline ends. The CDR3 totals 14 residues. Per the germline V gene, CDR1 is MNHEY and CDR2 is SVGAGI. CDR3 nucleotides: TGTGCCAGCAGTAATGGGGGGAGCAATCAGCCCCAGCATTTT. Translating it yields CASSNGGSNQPQHF.

The chain is built from TRBV29-1 and TRBJ1-1; D remains ambiguous. V lost 3 bases and J lost 4, with 12 bases in between. Germline loops: CDR1 SQVTM, CDR2 ANQGSEA. This CDR3 comprises 13 residues. In nucleotides, the CDR3 is TGCAGCGTTGAGACCGGGATCGGCACTGAAGCTTTCTTT. Translated, it gives CSVETGIGTEAFF. The full variable domain, rest sourced from reference TRBV29-1 and TRBJ1-1, is SAVISQKPSRDICQRGTSLTIQCQVDSQVTMMFWYRQQPGQSLTLIATANQGSEATYESGFVIDKFPISRPNLTFSTLTVSNMSPEDSSIYLCSVETGIGTEAFFGQGTRLTVV.

This clone was seen more than once but under ten times. The V call is TRBV11-3, the J call TRBJ2-7; D may be TRBD2 (5 bases). CDR1 SGHNT and CDR2 YENEEA come from the germline V gene. This CDR3 is 13 amino acids long. The V and J ends lost 5 bases and 4 bases respectively, with 12 bases between them. The CDR3 sequence is CASSMLADYEQYF. Here the CDR3 DNA reads TGTGCCAGCAGCATGCTAGCCGATTACGAGCAGTACTTC.

This rearrangement joins TRBV2 to TRBJ2-3, with 11 bases aligning to TRBD2. The CDR3 extends over 16 amino acids. V shed 2 bases and J 9 bases; nucleotides not matched to a gene: 10. CDR1 is SNHLY, CDR2 FYNNEI, per germline. The CDR3 is CASSESSGRASGTQYF. The DNA for the CDR3 is TGTGCCAGCAGTGAAAGTAGCGGGAGGGCTTCAGGAACGCAGTATTTT.

The CDR3 region is CASSPRQPNTGELFF. The DNA of the CDR3 is TGTGCCAGCTCACCCCGACAGCCGAACACCGGGGAGCTGTTTTTT. V and J are TRBV18 and TRBJ2-2, with D tentatively TRBD1 (5 bases). The CDR3 is 15 amino acids. V was clipped by 3 bases and J by 0 bases, with 8 bases between them. Germline V lookup: CDR1 KGHSH, CDR2 LQKENI.

The chain recombines TRBV2 with TRBJ2-7; tentatively, D is TRBD2 (6 bases). The CDR3 sequence is 13 residues long. The V and J ends lost 9 bases and 0 bases respectively, with 12 bases between them. Germline CDR1 is SNHLY and CDR2 is FYNNEI. In DNA, the CDR3 is TGTGCCAGTTTTATAGCGGACTCCTACGAGCAGTACTTC. This sequence encodes CASFIADSYEQYF.

DNA for the CDR3: TGTGCCAGCAGCGGGGGACAGGGCACTGAGCAGTTCTTC. It codes for CASSGGQGTEQFF. This rearrangement joins TRBV9 to TRBJ2-1, with 9 bases aligning to TRBD1. Germline V gives CDR1 SGDLS, CDR2 YYNGEE. The length of the CDR3 is 13 residues. The V segment lost 3 bases and the J segment 9 bases; nucleotides outside the gene matches: 4.

V gene TRBV10-2 combines with J gene TRBJ1-1, with TRBD1 matching over 8 bases. V dropped 6 bases and J dropped 6; count of bases not matched to a gene: 6. This CDR3 is 13 amino acids long. In germline, CDR1 is WSHSY, CDR2 SAAADI. The CDR3 here is CASSFGQGPEAFF. The CDR3 DNA reads as TGCGCCAGCAGCTTCGGACAGGGCCCTGAAGCTTTCTTT.

The chain uses TRBV7-8 and TRBJ2-5; D is ambiguous. The CDR3 length is 13 residues. The germline gives CDR1 SGHVS, CDR2 FQNEAQ. Trimming pared 6 bases from V and 3 bases from J, leaving 11 bases between. This CDR3 reads CASSFRTEETQYF. The CDR3 DNA reads as TGTGCCAGCAGTTTTAGAACGGAAGAGACCCAGTACTTC.

There are a few counts of this clone. The chain employs TRBV5-1 and TRBJ1-6; 9 positions match TRBD1. Germline V CDR1 and CDR2: SGHRS, YFSETQ. CDR3 length: 15 residues. Trimming took 2 bases from V and 9 from J; bases not matched to a gene: 6. The CDR3 loop reads CASSLEGTGFSPLHF. CDR3 DNA: TGCGCCAGCAGCTTAGAGGGGACAGGGTTTTCACCCCTCCACTTT.